This TCR beta chain was profiled in a study of blood T cell repertoires in COVID-19. Produced via immunoSEQ multiplex PCR; TCRdb's table is partial and in-frame only. Of roughly 76,000 clones in the sample, around 80% were seen once. The CDR3 spans 15 residues. V lost 5 bases and J 3 bases, leaving 16 bases between the germline ends. Germline-derived CDR1 and CDR2 are SGHAT and FQNNGV. The chain carries TRBV11-2 and TRBJ1-2; tentatively, D is TRBD1 (5 bases). This TCR came from a woman aged 70-85 years with acute or convalescent COVID-19. Sequencing was performed on peripheral blood. In DNA form, the CDR3 reads TGTGCCAGCAGCCTAGGCCCAGGGTCTTACTATGGCTACACCTTC. It encodes CASSLGPGSYYGYTF.